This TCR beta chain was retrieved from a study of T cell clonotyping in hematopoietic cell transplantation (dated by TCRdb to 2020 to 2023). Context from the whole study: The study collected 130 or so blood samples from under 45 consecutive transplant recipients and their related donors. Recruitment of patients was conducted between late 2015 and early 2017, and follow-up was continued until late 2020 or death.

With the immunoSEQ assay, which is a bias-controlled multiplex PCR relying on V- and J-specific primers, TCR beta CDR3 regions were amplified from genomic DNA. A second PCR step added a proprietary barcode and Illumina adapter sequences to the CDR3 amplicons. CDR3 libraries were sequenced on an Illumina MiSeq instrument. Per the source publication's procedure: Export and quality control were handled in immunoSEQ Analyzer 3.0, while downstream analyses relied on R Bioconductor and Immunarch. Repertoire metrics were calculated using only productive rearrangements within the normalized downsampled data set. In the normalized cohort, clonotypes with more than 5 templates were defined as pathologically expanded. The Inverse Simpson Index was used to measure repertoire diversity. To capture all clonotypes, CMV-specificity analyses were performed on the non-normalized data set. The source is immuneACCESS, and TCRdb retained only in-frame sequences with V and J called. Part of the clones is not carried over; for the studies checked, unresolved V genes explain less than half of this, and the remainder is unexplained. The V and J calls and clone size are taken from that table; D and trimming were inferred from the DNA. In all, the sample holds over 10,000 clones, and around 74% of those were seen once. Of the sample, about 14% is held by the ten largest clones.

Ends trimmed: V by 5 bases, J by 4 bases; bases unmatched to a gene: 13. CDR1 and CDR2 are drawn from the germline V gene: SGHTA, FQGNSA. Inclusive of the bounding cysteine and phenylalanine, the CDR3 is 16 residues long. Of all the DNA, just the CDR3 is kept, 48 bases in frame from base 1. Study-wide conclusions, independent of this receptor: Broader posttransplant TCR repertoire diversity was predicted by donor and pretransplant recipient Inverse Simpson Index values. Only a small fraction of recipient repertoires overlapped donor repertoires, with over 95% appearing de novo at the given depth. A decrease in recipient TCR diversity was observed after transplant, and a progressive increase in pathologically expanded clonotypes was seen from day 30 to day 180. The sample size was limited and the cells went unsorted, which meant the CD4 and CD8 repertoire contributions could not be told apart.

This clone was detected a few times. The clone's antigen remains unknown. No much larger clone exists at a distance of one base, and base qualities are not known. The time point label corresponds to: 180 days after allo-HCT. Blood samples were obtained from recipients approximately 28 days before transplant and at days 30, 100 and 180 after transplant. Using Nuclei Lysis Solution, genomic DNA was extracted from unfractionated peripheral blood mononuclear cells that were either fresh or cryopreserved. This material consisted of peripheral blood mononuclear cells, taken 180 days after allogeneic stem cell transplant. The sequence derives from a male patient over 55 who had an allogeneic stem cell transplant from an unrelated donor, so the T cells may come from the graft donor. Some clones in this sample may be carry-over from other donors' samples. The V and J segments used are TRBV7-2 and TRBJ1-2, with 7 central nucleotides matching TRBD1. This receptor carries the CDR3 CASSPQTTGLGYGYTF. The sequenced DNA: TGTGCCAGCAGCCCGCAAACGACAGGGCTGGGCTATGGCTACACCTTC. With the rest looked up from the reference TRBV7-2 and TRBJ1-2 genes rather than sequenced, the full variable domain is GAGVSQSPSNKVTEKGKDVELRCDPISGHTALYWYRQSLGQGLEFLIYFQGNSAPDKSGLPSDRFSAERTGGSVSTLTIQRTQQEDSAVYLCASSPQTTGLGYGYTFGSGTRLTVV.